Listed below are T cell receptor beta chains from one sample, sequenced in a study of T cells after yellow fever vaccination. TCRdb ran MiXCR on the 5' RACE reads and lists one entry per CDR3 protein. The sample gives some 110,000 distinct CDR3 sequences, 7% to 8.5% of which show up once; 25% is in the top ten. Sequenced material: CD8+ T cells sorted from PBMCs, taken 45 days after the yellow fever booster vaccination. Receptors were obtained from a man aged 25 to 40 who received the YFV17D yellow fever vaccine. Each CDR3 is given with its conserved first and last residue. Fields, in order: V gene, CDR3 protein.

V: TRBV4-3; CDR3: CASSQDGTSGFYNEQFF
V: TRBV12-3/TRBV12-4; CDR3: CASSLGGSDTDTQYF
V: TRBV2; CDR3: CASSVSGSPYNEQFF
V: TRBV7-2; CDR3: CASSFGQGWDTEAFF
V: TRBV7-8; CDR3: CASRSPSGPIGSPLHF
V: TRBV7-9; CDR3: CASSLPLAGDNEQFF
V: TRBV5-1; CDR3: CASSLARQENGYTF
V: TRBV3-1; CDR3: CASSQETGTGKNIQYF
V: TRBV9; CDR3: CASSPLGDYSRGEQYF
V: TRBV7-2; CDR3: CASSLPTVSPIKYTQYF
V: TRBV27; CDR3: CASAQGAEEQYF
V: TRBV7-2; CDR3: CASSNKAGEIQETQYF
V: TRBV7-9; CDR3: CASGTSGDYEQYF
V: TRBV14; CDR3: CASSLEGGNNEQFF
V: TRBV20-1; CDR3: CSASLGDGTTYEQYF
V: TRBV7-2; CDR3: CASSIDTSNYGYTF
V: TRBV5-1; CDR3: CASSFSSGMSSYEQYF
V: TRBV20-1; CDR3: CSATRDRGITEAFF
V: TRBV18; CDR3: CASSPQGPAYEQYF
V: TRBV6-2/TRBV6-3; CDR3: CASSYIPSYEQYF
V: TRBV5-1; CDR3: CASSLPDEKLFF
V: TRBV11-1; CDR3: CASSLVGPRLAGEGLQETQYF
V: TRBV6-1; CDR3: CASSRGTFNEQFF
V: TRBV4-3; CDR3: CASSQDSDGTYNEQFF
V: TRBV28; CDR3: CASSFGGYGYTF
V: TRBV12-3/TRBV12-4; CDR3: CASSRRDSGMYNEQFF
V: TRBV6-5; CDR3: CASSSGTGGVNFYEQYF
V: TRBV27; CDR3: CASSPYGQTRILEAFF
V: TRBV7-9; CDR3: CASSIRDYHEQFF
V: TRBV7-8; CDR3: CASSSGQGMADTQYF
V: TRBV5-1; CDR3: CASSIAGGEYNEQFF
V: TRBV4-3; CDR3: CASSQDLPSEQYF
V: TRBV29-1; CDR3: CSVAFSYNEQFF
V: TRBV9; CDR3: CASRGGGAEAFF
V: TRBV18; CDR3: CASAISGRRNEQFF
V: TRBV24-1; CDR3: CATSDLPPVYNEQFF
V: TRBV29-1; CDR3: CSVETGLNTEAFF
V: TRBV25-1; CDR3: CASGAGTGAYEQYF
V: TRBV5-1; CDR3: CASSLGGGFGSNQPQHF
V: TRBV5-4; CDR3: CASSSPWAKDNYGYTF
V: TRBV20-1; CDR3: CSASVLAGGGETQYF
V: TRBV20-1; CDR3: CSVSSGSYVETQYF
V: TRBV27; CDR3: CASSFGPLGDEQFF
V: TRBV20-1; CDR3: CSARALTAYEQYF
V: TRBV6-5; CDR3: CASSYSTPAYEQYF
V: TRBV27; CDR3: CASSLSEDNEQFF
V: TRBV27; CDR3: CASAPGQIFYEQYF
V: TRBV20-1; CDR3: CSAQPPPDTQYF
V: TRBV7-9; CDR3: CASSPPRTGRYEQYF
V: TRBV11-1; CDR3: CASSPFSGRASGGNEQFF
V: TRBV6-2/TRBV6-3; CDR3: CASNPGPSTDTQYF
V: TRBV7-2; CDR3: CASSFTTSTDTQYF
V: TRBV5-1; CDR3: CASSLAQGQPSYEQYF
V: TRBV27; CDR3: CASSLSWTEPYQETQYF
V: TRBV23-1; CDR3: CASHSPGPLHYEQYF
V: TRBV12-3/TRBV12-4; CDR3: CASGDSGQGFHEQYF
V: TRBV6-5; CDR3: CASSGTSGFTDTQYF